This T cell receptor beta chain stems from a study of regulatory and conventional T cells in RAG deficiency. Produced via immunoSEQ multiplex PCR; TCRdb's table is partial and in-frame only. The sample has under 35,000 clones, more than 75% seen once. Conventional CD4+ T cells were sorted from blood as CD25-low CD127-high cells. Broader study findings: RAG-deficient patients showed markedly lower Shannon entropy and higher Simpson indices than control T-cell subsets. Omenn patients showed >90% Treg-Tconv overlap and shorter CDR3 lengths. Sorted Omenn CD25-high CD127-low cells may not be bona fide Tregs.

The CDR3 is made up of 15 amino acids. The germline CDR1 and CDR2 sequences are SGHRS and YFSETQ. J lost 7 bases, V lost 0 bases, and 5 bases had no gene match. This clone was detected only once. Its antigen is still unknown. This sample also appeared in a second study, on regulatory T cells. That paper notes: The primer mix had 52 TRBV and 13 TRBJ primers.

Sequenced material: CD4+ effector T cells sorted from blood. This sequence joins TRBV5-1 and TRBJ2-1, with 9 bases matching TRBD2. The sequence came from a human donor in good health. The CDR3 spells CASSLERGAINEQFF. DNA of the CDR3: TGCGCCAGCAGCTTGGAGCGGGGGGCCATTAATGAGCAGTTCTTC. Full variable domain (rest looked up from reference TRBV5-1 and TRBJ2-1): KAGVTQTPRYLIKTRGQQVTLSCSPISGHRSVSWYQQTPGQGLQFLFEYFSETQRNKGNFPGRFSGRQFSNSRSEMNVSTLELGDSALYLCASSLERGAINEQFFGPGTRLTVL.